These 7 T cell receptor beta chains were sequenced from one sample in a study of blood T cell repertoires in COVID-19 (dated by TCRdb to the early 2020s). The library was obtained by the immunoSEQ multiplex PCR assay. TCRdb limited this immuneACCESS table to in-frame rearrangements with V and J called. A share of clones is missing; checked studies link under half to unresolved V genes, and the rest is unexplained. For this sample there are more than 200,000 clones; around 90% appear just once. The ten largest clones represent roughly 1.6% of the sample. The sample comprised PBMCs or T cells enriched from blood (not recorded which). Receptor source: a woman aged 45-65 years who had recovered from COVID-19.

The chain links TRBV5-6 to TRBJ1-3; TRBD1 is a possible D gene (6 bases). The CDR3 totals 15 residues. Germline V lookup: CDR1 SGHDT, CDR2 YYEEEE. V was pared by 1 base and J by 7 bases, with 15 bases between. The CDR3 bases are TGTGCCAGCAGCTTGTCTCGGGACATCTGGAACACCATATATTTT. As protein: CASSLSRDIWNTIYF.

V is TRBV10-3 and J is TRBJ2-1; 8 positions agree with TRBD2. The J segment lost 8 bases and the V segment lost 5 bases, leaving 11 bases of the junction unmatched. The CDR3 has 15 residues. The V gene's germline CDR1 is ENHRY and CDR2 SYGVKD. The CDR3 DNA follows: TGTGCCATCAGTTCTAGCGGGCGCGGTGGGGATGAGCAGTTCTTC. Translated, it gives CAISSSGRGGDEQFF.

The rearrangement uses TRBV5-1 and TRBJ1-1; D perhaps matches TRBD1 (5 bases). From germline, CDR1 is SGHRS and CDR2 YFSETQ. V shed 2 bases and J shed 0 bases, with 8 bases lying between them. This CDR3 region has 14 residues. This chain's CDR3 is CASSLQALNTEAFF. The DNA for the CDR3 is TGCGCCAGCAGCTTACAGGCCTTGAACACTGAAGCTTTCTTT.

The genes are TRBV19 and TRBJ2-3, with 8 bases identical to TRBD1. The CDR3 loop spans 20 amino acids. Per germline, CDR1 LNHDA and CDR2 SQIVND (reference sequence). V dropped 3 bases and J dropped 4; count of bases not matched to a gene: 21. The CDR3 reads CASSIPMVTGEGVVADTQYF. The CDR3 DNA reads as TGTGCCAGTAGTATCCCGATGGTGACAGGGGAAGGAGTGGTAGCAGATACGCAGTATTTT. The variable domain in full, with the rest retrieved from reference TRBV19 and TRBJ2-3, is DGGITQSPKYLFRKEGQNVTLSCEQNLNHDAMYWYRQDPGQGLRLIYYSQIVNDFQKGDIAEGYSVSREKKESFPLTVTSAQKNPTAFYLCASSIPMVTGEGVVADTQYFGPGTRLTVL.

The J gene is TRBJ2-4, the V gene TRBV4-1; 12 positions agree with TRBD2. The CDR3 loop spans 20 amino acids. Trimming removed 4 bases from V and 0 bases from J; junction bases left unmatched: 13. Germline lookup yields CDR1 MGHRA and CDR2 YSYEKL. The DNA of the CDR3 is TGCGCCAGCAGCCTATCCGGGACTAGCGGGCTTTTGGGAGCCAAAAACATTCAGTACTTC. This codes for CASSLSGTSGLLGAKNIQYF.

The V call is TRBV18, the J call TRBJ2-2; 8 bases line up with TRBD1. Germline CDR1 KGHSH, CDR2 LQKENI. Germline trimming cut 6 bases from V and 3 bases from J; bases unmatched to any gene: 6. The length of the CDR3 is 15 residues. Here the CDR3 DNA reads TGTGCCAGCTCGGGACAGGTTCTGTACACCGGGGAGCTGTTTTTT. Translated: CASSGQVLYTGELFF.

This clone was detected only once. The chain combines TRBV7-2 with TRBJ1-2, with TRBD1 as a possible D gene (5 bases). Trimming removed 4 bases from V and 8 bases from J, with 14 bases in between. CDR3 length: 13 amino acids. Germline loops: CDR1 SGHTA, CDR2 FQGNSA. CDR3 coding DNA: TGTGCCAGCAGCTCCATGGGGCGTCTGGGCTACACCTTC. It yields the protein CASSSMGRLGYTF.